Listed below are T cell receptor beta chains from one sample, sequenced in a study of blood T cell repertoires in COVID-19. Produced via immunoSEQ multiplex PCR; TCRdb's table is partial and in-frame only. The data contain about 260,000 clones, about 87% of them seen just once; the ten biggest clones take up 0.85% to 0.9%. Sequencing was carried out using PBMCs or T cells enriched from blood (not recorded which). The source is a man aged 50 or older who had been exposed to COVID-19. Each CDR3 is given with its conserved first and last residue. Fields, in order: V gene, D gene, J gene, CDR3 length, CDR3 DNA, CDR3 protein. The D gene is left open where the match is weak.

V: TRBV28; D: NA; J: TRBJ1-2; length: 13; DNA: TGTGCCAGCAGTTTTAGCCTAGAGGAAGGCTACACCTTC; CDR3: CASSFSLEEGYTF
V: TRBV6-5; D: NA; J: TRBJ1-1; length: 13; DNA: TGTGCCAGCATCAAGGTCGGGGACACTGAAGCTTTCTTT; CDR3: CASIKVGDTEAFF
V: TRBV30; D: TRBD2; J: TRBJ2-3; length: 13; DNA: TGTGCCTGGGCCCTAGCGGGGGGTTATACGCAGTATTTT; CDR3: CAWALAGGYTQYF
V: TRBV14; D: NA; J: TRBJ2-5; length: 15; DNA: TGTGCCAGCAGCCAAGATGCAGGCTCGTGGGTGACCCAGTACTTC; CDR3: CASSQDAGSWVTQYF
V: TRBV7-9; D: NA; J: TRBJ1-2; length: 12; DNA: TGTGCCAGCAGCTTAAGGGACTCTGGCTACACCTTC; CDR3: CASSLRDSGYTF
V: TRBV5-1; D: TRBD1; J: TRBJ1-6; length: 15; DNA: TGCGCCAGCAGCGGAGGACAGGGCTATAATTCACCCCTCCACTTT; CDR3: CASSGGQGYNSPLHF
V: TRBV5-1; D: TRBD1; J: TRBJ1-2; length: 14; DNA: TGCGCCAGCACTGGGACAGCCTCGGGAAGTGGCTACACCTTC; CDR3: CASTGTASGSGYTF
V: TRBV9; D: NA; J: TRBJ1-2; length: 12; DNA: TGTGCCAGCAGCGCGAGCGTTTATGGCTACACCTTC; CDR3: CASSASVYGYTF
V: TRBV3-1/TRBV3-2; D: TRBD1; J: TRBJ2-4; length: 13; DNA: TGTGCCAGCAGACGACAGGGCGAAAACATTCAGTACTTC; CDR3: CASRRQGENIQYF
V: TRBV24-1; D: NA; J: TRBJ2-1; length: 13; DNA: TGTGCCACCAGTGACCGTACTTACAATGAGCAGTTCTTC; CDR3: CATSDRTYNEQFF
V: TRBV5-1; D: TRBD1; J: TRBJ1-3; length: 17; DNA: TGCGCCAGCAGCACAACCCCGGGACAGGGTTCGGGAAACACCATATATTTT; CDR3: CASSTTPGQGSGNTIYF
V: TRBV5-1; D: NA; J: TRBJ1-1; length: 14; DNA: TGCGCCAGCAGCTTGACAGGGTGGGACACTGAAGCTTTCTTT; CDR3: CASSLTGWDTEAFF
V: TRBV5-1; D: TRBD1; J: TRBJ2-1; length: 14; DNA: TGCGCCAGCAGCTTGGGGACAGGGGGCAATGAGCAGTTCTTC; CDR3: CASSLGTGGNEQFF
V: TRBV4-2; D: TRBD1; J: TRBJ1-2; length: 13; DNA: TGTGCCAGCAGCCAAGGACAGGGAGATGGCTACACCTTC; CDR3: CASSQGQGDGYTF
V: TRBV5-5; D: NA; J: TRBJ1-1; length: 14; DNA: TGTGCCAGCAGCCCTAGACAGGTTAACACTGAAGCTTTCTTT; CDR3: CASSPRQVNTEAFF
V: TRBV14; D: TRBD2; J: TRBJ2-1; length: 16; DNA: TGTGCCAGCAGCCCCCGGGCGGGGGGCTTCGTAAATGAGCAGTTCTTC; CDR3: CASSPRAGGFVNEQFF